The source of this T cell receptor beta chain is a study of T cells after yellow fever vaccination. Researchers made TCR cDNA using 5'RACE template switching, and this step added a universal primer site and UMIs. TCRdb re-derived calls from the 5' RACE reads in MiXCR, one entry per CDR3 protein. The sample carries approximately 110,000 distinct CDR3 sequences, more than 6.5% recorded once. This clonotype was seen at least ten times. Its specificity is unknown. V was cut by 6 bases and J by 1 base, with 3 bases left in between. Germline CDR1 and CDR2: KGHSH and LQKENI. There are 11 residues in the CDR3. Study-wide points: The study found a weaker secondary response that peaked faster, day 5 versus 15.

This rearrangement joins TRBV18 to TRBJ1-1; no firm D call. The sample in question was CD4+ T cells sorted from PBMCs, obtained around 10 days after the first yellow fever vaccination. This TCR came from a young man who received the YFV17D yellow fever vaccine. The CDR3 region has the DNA TGTGCCAGCTCGAAGAACACTGAAGCTTTCTTT. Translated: CASSKNTEAFF.